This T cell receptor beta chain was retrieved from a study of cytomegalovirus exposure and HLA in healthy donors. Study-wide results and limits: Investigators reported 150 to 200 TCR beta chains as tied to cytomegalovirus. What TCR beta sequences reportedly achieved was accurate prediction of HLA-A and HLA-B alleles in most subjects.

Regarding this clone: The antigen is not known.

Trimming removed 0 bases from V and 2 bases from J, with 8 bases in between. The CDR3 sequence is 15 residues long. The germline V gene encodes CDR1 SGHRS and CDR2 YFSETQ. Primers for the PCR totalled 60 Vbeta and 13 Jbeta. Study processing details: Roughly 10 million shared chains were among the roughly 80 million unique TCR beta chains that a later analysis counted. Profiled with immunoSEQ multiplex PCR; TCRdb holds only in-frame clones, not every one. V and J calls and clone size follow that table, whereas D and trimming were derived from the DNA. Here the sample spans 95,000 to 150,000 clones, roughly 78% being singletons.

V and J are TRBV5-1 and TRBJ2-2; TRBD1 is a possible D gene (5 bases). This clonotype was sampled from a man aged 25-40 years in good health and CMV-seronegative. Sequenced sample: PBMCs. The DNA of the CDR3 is TGCGCCAGCAGCTTGGAGGGGCCTAACACCGGGGAGCTGTTTTTT. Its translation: CASSLEGPNTGELFF.